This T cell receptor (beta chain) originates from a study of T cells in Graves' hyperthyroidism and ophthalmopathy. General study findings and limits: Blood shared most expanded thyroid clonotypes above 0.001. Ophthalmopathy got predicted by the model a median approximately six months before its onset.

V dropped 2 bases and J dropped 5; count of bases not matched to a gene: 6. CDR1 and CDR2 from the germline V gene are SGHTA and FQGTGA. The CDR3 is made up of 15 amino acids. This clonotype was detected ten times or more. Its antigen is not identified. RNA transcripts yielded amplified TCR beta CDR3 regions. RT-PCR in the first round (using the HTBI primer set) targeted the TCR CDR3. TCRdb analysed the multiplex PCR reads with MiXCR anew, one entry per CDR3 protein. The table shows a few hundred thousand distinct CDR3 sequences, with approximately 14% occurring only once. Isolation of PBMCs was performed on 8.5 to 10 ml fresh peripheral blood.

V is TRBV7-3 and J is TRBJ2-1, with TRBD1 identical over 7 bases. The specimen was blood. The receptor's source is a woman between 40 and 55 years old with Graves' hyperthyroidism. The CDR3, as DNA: TGTGCCAGCAGCTTATTAGGGGGCGCCCACAATGAGCAGTTCTTC. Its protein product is CASSLLGGAHNEQFF.